Listed below are T cell receptor beta chains from one sample, sequenced in a study of T cell repertoires in cytomegalovirus infection. These TCRs are of unknown antigen specificity. Using its own MiXCR run on the reads, TCRdb lists one record per CDR3 protein. The table has about 330,000 distinct CDR3 sequences, 34% seen once; the top ten hold roughly 13%. Sequenced material: cultured PBMCs, taken from culture after CMV antigen stimulation. All receptors come from a human donor in good health (CMV status not recorded). Some clones in this sample may be carry-over from other donors' samples. Each CDR3 is given with its conserved first and last residue. Fields, in order: D gene, V gene, J gene, CDR3 protein. A D gene is named only where the DNA matches it firmly.

.	TRBV15	TRBJ1-1	CATSRDGGATEAFF
.	TRBV12-3/TRBV12-4	TRBJ2-5	CASSFNRQETQYF
.	TRBV19	TRBJ2-3	CASSADPGDTQYF
TRBD2	TRBV7-2	TRBJ2-2	CASSFGPASGTGELFF
.	TRBV4-1	TRBJ2-3	CASSQERVIPDTQYF
.	TRBV12-3/TRBV12-4	TRBJ1-2	CASSLQGSYGYTF
.	TRBV7-2	TRBJ2-2	CASTRVGERTGELFF
.	TRBV7-2	TRBJ1-2	CASSLRDMVVGYTF
.	TRBV10-3	TRBJ2-5	CATGQSQETQYF
TRBD2	TRBV20-1	TRBJ2-1	CSATPSGSGDEQFF
TRBD1	TRBV10-3	TRBJ2-7	CAISEVDRDNYEQYF
.	TRBV28	TRBJ1-5	CASSFSRGNYNQPHHF
.	TRBV7-2	TRBJ1-1	CASSLGLIDDTEAFF
TRBD2	TRBV7-2	TRBJ2-5	CASSRTSVEVTQYF
.	TRBV10-2	TRBJ2-3	CASTLARTSTDTQYF
.	TRBV7-2	TRBJ2-2	CASSLGGVRQGGGELFF
.	TRBV4-1	TRBJ1-4	CASSRQLGAEKLFF
.	TRBV20-1	TRBJ2-7	CSGQNRDPPREQYF
.	TRBV19	TRBJ1-1	CASSPRTALEAFF
.	TRBV6-5	TRBJ2-5	CASSYSGALMETQYF
.	TRBV4-1	TRBJ1-4	CASSRKQGVQNEKLFF
TRBD1	TRBV27	TRBJ1-2	CASSSLTGYGYTF
.	TRBV28	TRBJ2-5	CASSWGISYPLQETQYF
TRBD1	TRBV6-5	TRBJ1-1	CATQRTGGSGEAFF
.	TRBV23-1	TRBJ2-7	CASSQSYRAFYYEQYF
.	TRBV11-2	TRBJ2-3	CASSVDFSGAQYF
TRBD2	TRBV7-2	TRBJ2-3	CASSLVSGGSTDTQYF
.	TRBV11-3	TRBJ2-5	CASSTVMDQETQYF
.	TRBV5-1	TRBJ2-1	CASSLSGGIQNNEQFF
TRBD2	TRBV29-1	TRBJ2-1	CSVATSGRRYNEQFF
TRBD1	TRBV7-9	TRBJ1-1	CASWGTGRTEAFF
TRBD2	TRBV6-2/TRBV6-3	TRBJ2-7	CASSYRLAGPSYEQYF
.	TRBV29-1	TRBJ1-1	CSVDQGPPNTEAFF
TRBD1	TRBV4-2	TRBJ1-2	CASSQAAPQGASYGYTF
.	TRBV7-2	TRBJ2-7	CASSSSANPERAKYF
.	TRBV12-3/TRBV12-4	TRBJ2-3	CASSLAEGVGTQYF
TRBD2	TRBV7-2	TRBJ2-1	CASSLELAGQQFF
.	TRBV4-2	TRBJ2-3	CASSQDLRGRGADTQYF
TRBD2	TRBV7-6	TRBJ2-1	CASSRTSGRPGYNEQFF
TRBD2	TRBV4-1	TRBJ2-5	CASSQEGVAGETQYF
TRBD1	TRBV28	TRBJ1-6	CASRIQGSYNSPLHF
.	TRBV27	TRBJ1-1	CASSPWRSNKGVPF
TRBD1	TRBV4-3	TRBJ2-1	CASSHSPAGQGTAEQFF
.	TRBV7-9	TRBJ2-1	CASSLSVNTAYNEQFF